The clone carrying this T cell receptor beta chain has just a few counts. Its cognate antigen is unknown. The table came from immunoSEQ multiplex PCR; TCRdb's copy has only in-frame clones and leaves some out. Among about 8,000 clones listed, 65% to 90% were seen once. This specimen comes from a study of T cell repertoires in ileal Crohn's disease. Germline trimming cut 1 base from V and 4 bases from J; bases unmatched to any gene: 9. Germline CDR1 reads SGHRS; CDR2 reads YFSETQ. The CDR3 spans 18 residues. As for time point: inflamed ileum from the surgical specimen. General study results and limits: Clonality above 26.8% at surgery always came with endoscopic recurrence.

The sample was ileal tissue. This sequence joins TRBV5-1 and TRBJ2-7, with 15 bases aligning to TRBD2. The receptor's source is an adult with Crohn's disease. The CDR3 is CASSLTGLAGGPPYEQYF. The CDR3 DNA sequence: TGCGCCAGCAGCTTGACGGGACTAGCGGGAGGCCCGCCGTACGAGCAGTACTTC.